Following are 22 T cell receptor beta chains from one sample sequenced in a study of identical twins. TCRdb reprocessed the 5' RACE reads with MiXCR, giving one entry per CDR3 protein. The data contain 400,000 to 500,000 distinct CDR3 sequences, under 20% of them singletons. The sample taken for sequencing was naive T cells sorted from blood. These receptors were obtained from a man aged 45 to 65 in good health.

This clonotype was seen a few times. The gene calls are TRBV6-1 and TRBJ2-1, with 11 bases identical to TRBD2. Germline values: CDR1 MNHNS, CDR2 SASEGT. The CDR3 spans 15 residues. V lost 6 bases to trimming and J lost 8 bases; unmatched junction nucleotides: 9. Here the CDR3 reads CASSPRLAGRDEQFF. The DNA for the CDR3 is TGTGCCAGCAGCCCCCGACTAGCGGGAAGGGATGAGCAGTTCTTC.

This clonotype was seen only a few times. The genes are TRBV7-9 and TRBJ1-1; D remains unclear. With 3 bases removed from V and 3 bases from J, the gap between germline ends came to 8 bases. The length of the CDR3 is 13 residues. CDR1 is SEHNR, CDR2 FQNEAQ, per germline (reference sequence). CDR3 sequence: CASSFPLDTEAFF. CDR3 DNA: TGTGCCAGCAGCTTCCCCTTGGACACTGAAGCTTTCTTT.

The CDR3 sequence is CSATGTYIHFGGYTF. The CDR3 bases are TGCAGTGCAACCGGGACGTACATCCACTTTGGGGGCTACACCTTC. The chain links TRBV20-1 to TRBJ1-2; possible D gene TRBD1, 5 bases. The V gene lost 6 bases and the J gene lost 8 bases, with 25 bases spanning the gap. The CDR3 spans 15 residues. Germline CDR1 DFQATT, CDR2 SNEGSKA (reference sequence).

This clonotype has ten or more counts. The V and J genes are TRBV5-5 and TRBJ2-7; the D call may be TRBD1 or TRBD2 (5 bases each). CDR3 size: 14 residues. With 3 bases removed from V and 5 bases from J, the gap between germline ends came to 15 bases. Germline lookup yields CDR1 SGHKS and CDR2 YYEKEE (reference sequence). CDR3 sequence reads: CASSYTGAGNEQYF. DNA for the CDR3: TGTGCCAGCAGCTACACCGGGGCCGGGAACGAGCAGTACTTC.

V gene TRBV5-1 combines with J gene TRBJ2-7; D perhaps matches TRBD2 (6 bases). Trimming pared 1 base from V and 2 bases from J, leaving 13 bases between. Germline lookup yields CDR1 SGHRS and CDR2 YFSETQ. This CDR3 region has 15 residues. The CDR3: CASSLYSGPTYEQYF. The CDR3 region has the DNA TGCGCCAGCAGCTTGTATAGCGGACCTACCTACGAGCAGTACTTC.

This clonotype was observed at least ten times. The chain couples TRBV6-1 to TRBJ1-5; no clear D gene. Trimming cost V 7 bases and J 0 bases, with 10 bases left between them. This CDR3 has 14 residues. Looked up from germline, CDR1 is MNHNS and CDR2 is SASEGT. CDR3 nucleotides: TGTGCCAGCAAACGTAGGGATAGCAATCAGCCCCAGCATTTT. Protein sequence: CASKRRDSNQPQHF.

This chain connects TRBV6-5 to TRBJ2-2; D possibly corresponds to TRBD1 (6 bases). Looked up from germline, CDR1 is MNHEY and CDR2 is SVGAGI. This CDR3 has 18 residues. Trimming pared 4 bases from V and 4 bases from J, leaving 22 bases between. The CDR3 DNA is TGTGCCAGCAGTTCCTATGAGGGACATCGATTTTTCACCGGGGAGCTGTTTTTT. Translated: CASSSYEGHRFFTGELFF.

The chain uses TRBV14 and TRBJ2-2, with 11 positions matching TRBD1. J lost 3 bases, V lost 1 base, and 4 bases had no gene match. The CDR3 spans 17 residues. Germline CDR1 SGHDN, CDR2 FVKESK. The CDR3 here is CASSQVWDRGYTGELFF. The CDR3, as DNA: TGTGCCAGCAGCCAAGTCTGGGACAGGGGGTACACCGGGGAGCTGTTTTTT.

This clonotype was counted many times. The chain uses TRBV5-6 and TRBJ2-7; TRBD1 agrees at 7 bases. The germline CDR1 and CDR2 sequences are SGHDT and YYEEEE. Losses at the gene ends were 2 bases for V and 2 bases for J; bases not matched to a gene: 4. This CDR3 is built from 14 residues. The CDR3 nucleotides are TGTGCCAGCAGCTTACAGGGGTCGGCCTACGAGCAGTACTTC. Translation gives CASSLQGSAYEQYF.

This clonotype was counted at least ten times. The rearrangement links TRBV4-3 to TRBJ2-7; 7 bases are a match to TRBD2. Germline loops: CDR1 LGHNA, CDR2 YSLEER. The CDR3 has 15 amino acids. V shed 3 bases and J 1 base; nucleotides not matched to a gene: 6. CDR3 region: CASSQQAGTSYEQYF. As DNA, the CDR3 is TGCGCCAGCAGCCAGCAAGCGGGGACTTCCTACGAGCAGTACTTC.

This clonotype was counted at least ten times. The chain recombines TRBV15 with TRBJ2-5; TRBD1 might be the D (5 bases). This CDR3 is 12 amino acids long. V dropped 0 bases and J dropped 10 bases, with 9 bases sitting between them. CDR1 and CDR2 (germline): LNHNV, YYDKDF (reference sequence). The CDR3 here is CATSRDVGLQYF. The CDR3 nucleotides are TGTGCCACCAGCAGAGATGTGGGGCTCCAGTACTTC.

The chain couples TRBV5-1 to TRBJ2-5; the match to TRBD1 covers 9 bases. Trimming at V came to 3 bases and at J to 2 bases, leaving 5 bases not matched to a gene. This CDR3 has 15 residues. Germline values: CDR1 SGHRS, CDR2 YFSETQ. The CDR3 protein is CASSSQGARQETQYF. The CDR3 DNA is TGCGCCAGCAGCTCACAGGGGGCGCGGCAAGAGACCCAGTACTTC.

This clonotype has just a few counts. The chain uses TRBV5-1 and TRBJ2-7; D possibly corresponds to TRBD1 (6 bases). Germline-derived CDR1 and CDR2 are SGHRS and YFSETQ. The CDR3 spans 13 residues. Trimming removed 4 bases from V and 4 bases from J, with 12 bases in between. Here the CDR3 DNA reads TGCGCCAGCAGCGATATCACAGGGTACGAGCAGTACTTC. Translation: CASSDITGYEQYF.

This clonotype was counted a few times. J is TRBJ2-1 and V is TRBV5-1; perhaps TRBD2 as D (6 bases). The CDR3 has 15 amino acids. Trimming shortened V by 4 bases and J by 5 bases, and 16 bases separated the two germline ends. Germline V CDR1 and CDR2: SGHRS, YFSETQ. The CDR3 DNA is TGCGCCAGCAGCCCCAGACGGGGCGGGAACAATGAGCAGTTCTTC. This codes for CASSPRRGGNNEQFF.

The V call is TRBV21-1, the J call TRBJ2-2; no DNA check was done on the table's D call, TRBD2. TRBV21-1 is noted as a pseudogene. The CDR3 consists of 18 residues. DNA of the CDR3: TGTGCCAGCAGCAAAGGGTGTGCGGAGAGGGGGATCACCGGGGAGCTGTTTTTT. Amino acid sequence: CASSKGCAERGITGELFF.

This clonotype has only a few counts. The rearrangement uses TRBV7-2 and TRBJ2-7; D gene unclear. CDR1 SGHTA and CDR2 FQGNSA come from the germline V gene. This CDR3 contains 12 residues. Trimming stripped 5 bases from V and 6 bases from J, with 11 bases between. The CDR3 sequence: CASSRARSEQYF. The CDR3 bases are TGTGCCAGCAGCAGGGCTAGGAGCGAGCAGTACTTC. The full variable domain, with the rest looked up from reference TRBV7-2 and TRBJ2-7, is GAGVSQSPSNKVTEKGKDVELRCDPISGHTALYWYRQSLGQGLEFLIYFQGNSAPDKSGLPSDRFSAERTGGSVSTLTIQRTQQEDSAVYLCASSRARSEQYFGPGTRLTVT.

The rearrangement joins TRBV9 to TRBJ2-7, with a possible D match to TRBD2 (5 bases). The CDR3 loop spans 15 amino acids. The ends were cut back, 3 bases at V and 3 bases at J, with 16 bases in the middle. Germline CDR1 reads SGDLS; CDR2 reads YYNGEE. Here the CDR3 reads CASSAAPIEGYEQYF. The CDR3 bases are TGTGCCAGCAGCGCAGCCCCCATTGAGGGCTACGAGCAGTACTTC.

The sample holds many counts of this clonotype. The J gene is TRBJ1-3, the V gene TRBV11-2; 8 bases align to TRBD1. The CDR3 totals 17 residues. The germline gives CDR1 SGHAT, CDR2 FQNNGV. V was pared by 3 bases and J by 4 bases, with 11 bases of the junction left unmatched. The CDR3 loop is CASSFRAGGERGNTIYF. CDR3 in DNA: TGTGCCAGCAGCTTTCGTGCAGGGGGCGAACGAGGAAACACCATATATTTT.

This clonotype came up many times. The V and J genes are TRBV4-3 and TRBJ1-1; no clear D. The CDR3 has 14 residues. Germline values: CDR1 LGHNA, CDR2 YSLEER. Trimming removed 1 base at V and 5 bases at J, with 11 bases between. As DNA, the CDR3 is TGCGCCAGCAGCCAAGGATTTCGTGGGACTGAAGCTTTCTTT. Encoded protein: CASSQGFRGTEAFF.

This clonotype was observed at least ten times. The chain carries TRBV18 and TRBJ2-1; D perhaps matches TRBD2 (5 bases). Trimming shortened V by 3 bases and J by 1 base, and 7 bases separated the two germline ends. Germline V gene data show CDR1 as KGHSH and CDR2 as LQKENI. The CDR3 spans 14 residues. CDR3 coding DNA: TGTGCCAGCTCACCGAGGGAATCCTACAATGAGCAGTTCTTC. Translation gives CASSPRESYNEQFF.

This chain links TRBV9 with TRBJ2-5, with D perhaps given as TRBD1 or TRBD2 (5 bases each). V shed 4 bases and J shed 1 base, with 14 bases lying between them. CDR1 SGDLS and CDR2 YYNGEE come from the germline V gene. The CDR3 loop spans 15 amino acids. This CDR3 is CASSTRTGTQETQYF. The CDR3 nucleotides read TGTGCCAGCAGCACCCGGACGGGGACCCAAGAGACCCAGTACTTC.

The rearrangement uses TRBV20-1 and TRBJ2-5; no firm D call. Germline CDR1 DFQATT, CDR2 SNEGSKA (reference sequence). Deletions cut 6 bases from V and 2 bases from J, with 10 bases between. The CDR3 contains 12 residues. CDR3 loop: CSARTRQETQYF. In nucleotides, the CDR3 is TGCAGTGCCCGAACGCGACAAGAGACCCAGTACTTC.